This paragraph covers one T cell receptor beta chain sequence. The target antigen is unknown. The germline CDR1 and CDR2 sequences are MNHGY and SVAAGI. The CDR3 has 14 amino acids. Trimming removed 6 bases at V and 8 bases at J, with 17 bases between. The data originate from a study of cytomegalovirus exposure and HLA in healthy donors. Study conclusions and caveats: Under in vitro conditions, three CMV-associated chains were confirmed as specific for CMV antigens.

The method was immunoSEQ multiplex PCR; TCRdb's version includes in-frame clones alone and lacks a portion of them. The data hold some 60,000 clones, with 96% observed a single time. The specimen sequenced was PBMCs. The clonotype was recovered from a man aged 18 to 30 in good health and CMV-seronegative. The chain is built from TRBV6-9 and TRBJ2-1, with D perhaps TRBD2 (5 bases). The CDR3 nucleotides read TGTGCCAGCAGCCCCATCACTAGTCACTATGAGCAGTTCTTC. This encodes CASSPITSHYEQFF.